This section outlines one TCR beta chain sequence together with its context. Assay used: immunoSEQ multiplex PCR; TCRdb lists only in-frame clones, some missing. The table shows about 170,000 clones, with 88% occurring only once. The sample belongs to a study of blood T cell repertoires in COVID-19. The TCR was taken from a man between 45 and 60 years old who had recovered from COVID-19. Input material: peripheral blood.

The DNA of the CDR3 is TGTGCCAGCAGCTTAGGGGGCCCCAGTCAGCCCCAGCATTTT. As protein: CASSLGGPSQPQHF. The chain links TRBV7-8 to TRBJ1-5; the D gene is possibly TRBD1 (5 bases). CDR3 length equals 14 residues. Trimming pared 1 base from V and 6 bases from J, leaving 10 bases between. Germline-derived CDR1 and CDR2 are SGHVS and FQNEAQ.